A single sample gave rise to the 12 T cell receptor beta chains below, sequenced in a study of blood T cell repertoires in COVID-19. This table comes from immunoSEQ multiplex PCR, and its TCRdb copy is limited to in-frame clones, with some not included. The data show under 350,000 clones, with more than 85% seen just once and about 4% held by the top ten. What was sequenced was peripheral blood. The receptors were gathered from a man in his late teens or twenties with active or convalescent COVID-19.

This clone has only a few counts. The chain recombines TRBV2 with TRBJ2-7; 8 bases are a match to TRBD1. Germline V CDR1 and CDR2: SNHLY, FYNNEI. The CDR3 contains 16 residues. Germline trimming cut 5 bases from V and 2 bases from J; bases unmatched to any gene: 11. CDR3 sequence: CASSPQGASSTYEQYF. The DNA for the CDR3 is TGTGCCAGCAGTCCTCAGGGGGCGTCATCTACCTACGAGCAGTACTTC.

The rearrangement uses TRBV7-9 and TRBJ1-1, with D possibly being TRBD1 (6 bases). V shed 5 bases and J shed 4 bases, with 23 bases lying between them. The CDR3 is 17 amino acids. Germline V gene data show CDR1 as SEHNR and CDR2 as FQNEAQ (reference sequence). The CDR3 here is CASSLRTVLGGATEAFF. The CDR3, as DNA: TGTGCCAGCAGCCTAAGGACAGTCCTAGGGGGAGCCACTGAAGCTTTCTTT.

The V and J genes are TRBV4-3 and TRBJ2-3; 11 positions agree with TRBD2. Trimming at V came to 1 base and at J to 6 bases, leaving 6 bases not matched to a gene. There are 16 residues in the CDR3. Per germline, CDR1 LGHNA and CDR2 YSLEER. The CDR3 loop reads CASSQGGSGRADTQYF. DNA for the CDR3: TGCGCCAGCAGCCAAGGGGGTAGCGGGAGGGCGGATACGCAGTATTTT.

The J gene is TRBJ1-2, the V gene TRBV20-1; D not resolved. The CDR3 runs 12 residues. V lost 3 bases and J lost 4, with 9 bases in between. Germline CDR1 and CDR2: DFQATT and SNEGSKA (reference sequence). The CDR3 nucleotides are TGCAGTGCTAGTTTACAGAGCTATGGCTACACCTTC. Its translation is CSASLQSYGYTF.

The chain recombines TRBV24-1 with TRBJ2-7; D gene unclear. The V end lost 1 base, the J end lost 9 bases, and 12 bases lay between the germline ends. The CDR3 spans 13 residues. Germline loops: CDR1 KGHDR, CDR2 SFDVKD. CDR3 region: CATSDFSGSGQYF. DNA of the CDR3: TGTGCCACCAGTGATTTTTCCGGGTCCGGGCAGTACTTC.

J is TRBJ2-1 and V is TRBV27, with 9 bases matching TRBD2. Germline V gene data show CDR1 as MNHEY and CDR2 as SMNVEV (reference sequence). This CDR3 is 15 amino acids long. The V gene end was trimmed by 7 bases and the J gene end by 2 bases; junction bases not matched to a gene: 6. This CDR3 is CASTAGTSPYNEQFF. CDR3 bases: TGTGCCAGCACTGCCGGGACTAGCCCCTACAATGAGCAGTTCTTC.

Only a few counts were recorded for this clone. V gene TRBV16 combines with J gene TRBJ1-2, with D uncertain. Germline lookup yields CDR1 KGHSY and CDR2 FQNENV. CDR3 length equals 15 residues. The V end was cut by 3 bases, the J end by 6 bases, with 17 bases between. This chain's CDR3 is CASSQALMEGHGYTF. The CDR3 nucleotides are TGTGCCAGCAGCCAGGCCCTCATGGAGGGCCATGGCTACACCTTC.

The rearrangement joins TRBV14 to TRBJ1-6, with a possible D match to TRBD1 (5 bases). CDR3 length: 16 residues. Germline loops: CDR1 SGHDN, CDR2 FVKESK. Between the trimmed V and J ends, which lost 4 bases and 9 bases, there was a span of 19 bases. The CDR3 DNA follows: TGTGCCAGCAGCCCTCTGCAGGGAGGTGGTAGTTCACCCCTCCACTTT. This encodes CASSPLQGGGSSPLHF.

This clone occurred a few times. The same CDR3 arises from other DNA sequences in this sample as well. The chain recombines TRBV18 with TRBJ1-1; no definite D call. Germline V lookup: CDR1 KGHSH, CDR2 LQKENI. The CDR3 runs 13 residues. The V end lost 5 bases, the J end lost 0 bases, and 7 bases lay between the germline ends. The CDR3 is CASSSGLNTEAFF. In DNA, the CDR3 is TGTGCCAGCTCATCGGGTCTGAACACTGAAGCTTTCTTT.

With regard to this clone: A junction end diverges from the germline sequence, so it may reflect a read error. The genes are TRBV7-7 and TRBJ2-5; D may be TRBD2 (5 bases). The CDR3 is 13 residues long. In germline, CDR1 is SSHAT, CDR2 FNYEAQ (reference sequence). The CDR3 region has the DNA TGTGCTAGCAGCTTTGGAGGCGGAGAGACCCAGTACTTC. Translation: CASSFGGGETQYF.

This rearrangement joins TRBV6-6 to TRBJ2-1; 11 bases line up with TRBD2. Per the germline V gene, CDR1 is MNHNY and CDR2 is SVGAGI (reference sequence). V gave up 10 bases and J gave up 6 bases; unmatched junction bases: 8. The CDR3 has 14 residues. The CDR3 DNA sequence: TGTGCCACGGGATTAGCGGGAGGGTTCAATGAGCAGTTCTTC. Translation: CATGLAGGFNEQFF.

The gene calls are TRBV7-6 and TRBJ1-4; perhaps TRBD1 as D (6 bases). Germline loops: CDR1 SGHVS, CDR2 FNYEAQ. CDR3 length equals 15 residues. Deletions cut 5 bases from V and 7 bases from J, with 17 bases between. This CDR3 is CASSPRQASVEKLFF. The CDR3 DNA follows: TGTGCCAGCAGCCCAAGACAGGCCAGCGTTGAAAAACTGTTTTTT.